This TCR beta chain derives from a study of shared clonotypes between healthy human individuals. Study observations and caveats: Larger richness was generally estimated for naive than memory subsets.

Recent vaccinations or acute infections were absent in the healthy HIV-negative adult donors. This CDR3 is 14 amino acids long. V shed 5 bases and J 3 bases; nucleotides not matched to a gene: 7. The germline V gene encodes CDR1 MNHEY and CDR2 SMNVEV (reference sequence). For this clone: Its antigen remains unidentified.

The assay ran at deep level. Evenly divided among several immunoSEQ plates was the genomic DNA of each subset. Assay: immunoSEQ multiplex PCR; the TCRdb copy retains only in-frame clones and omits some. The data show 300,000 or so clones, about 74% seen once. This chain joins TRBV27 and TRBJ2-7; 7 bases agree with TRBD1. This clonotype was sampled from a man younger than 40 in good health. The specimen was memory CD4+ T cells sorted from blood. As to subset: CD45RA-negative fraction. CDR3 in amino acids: CASSEGTVGYEQYF. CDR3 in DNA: TGTGCCAGCAGTGAAGGGACAGTTGGCTACGAGCAGTACTTC.